This section outlines one T cell receptor (beta chain) sequence together with its context. Its antigen is currently unknown. V gave up 0 bases and J gave up 3 bases, with 10 bases separating them. The CDR3 is 15 residues long. In germline, CDR1 is SGHTS, CDR2 YDEGEE. These data belong to a study of OX40 agonist ivuxolimab in advanced cancers. Study findings and constraints: CD8+ T cells averaged more expanded clones than CD4+.

Some clones are missing from TCRdb's copy, which holds only in-frame ones; the method was immunoSEQ multiplex PCR. The top ten clones hold 5% to 6% of a sample with around 40,000 clones, 65% to 85% of them seen once. The chain recombines TRBV5-8 with TRBJ1-5; D gene uncertain. This clonotype was obtained from an adult with an advanced solid tumor such as melanoma, head and neck, liver or kidney cancer. The sequencing here drew on CD4+ or CD8+ T cells sorted from blood, taken in a trial of the OX40 agonist ivuxolimab. CDR3 in amino acids: CASSLGQKVNQPQHF. In DNA, the CDR3 is TGTGCCAGCAGCTTGGGGCAGAAAGTCAATCAGCCCCAGCATTTT.